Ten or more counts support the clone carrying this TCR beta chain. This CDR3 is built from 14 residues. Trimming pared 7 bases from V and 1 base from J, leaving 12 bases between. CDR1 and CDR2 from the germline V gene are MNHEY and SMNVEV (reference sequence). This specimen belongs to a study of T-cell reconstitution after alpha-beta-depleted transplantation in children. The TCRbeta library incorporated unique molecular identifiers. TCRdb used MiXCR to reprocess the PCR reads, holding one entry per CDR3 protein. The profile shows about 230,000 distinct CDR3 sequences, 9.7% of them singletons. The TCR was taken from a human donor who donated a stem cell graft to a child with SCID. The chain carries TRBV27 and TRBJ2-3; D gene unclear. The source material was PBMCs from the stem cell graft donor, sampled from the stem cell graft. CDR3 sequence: CASTSLGRTDTQYF. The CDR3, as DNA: TGTGCCAGCACCTCTCTCGGACGCACAGATACGCAGTATTTT.